What follows are 2 T cell receptor beta chains derived from one specimen sequenced in a study of cytomegalovirus exposure and HLA in healthy donors. With 60 Vbeta and 13 Jbeta primers, the PCR was carried out. Profiled with immunoSEQ multiplex PCR; TCRdb holds only in-frame clones, not every one. The table shows tens of thousands of clones, with approximately 82% occurring only once. The sample was PBMCs. These TCRs come from a woman between 40 and 55 years old in good health and CMV-seropositive.

The chain combines TRBV18 with TRBJ1-1; D is possibly TRBD1 (6 bases). Germline values: CDR1 KGHSH, CDR2 LQKENI. Deletions cut 3 bases from V and 8 bases from J, with 13 bases between. The CDR3 covers 13 residues. CDR3 protein: CASSPGGGVEAFF. In DNA, the CDR3 is TGTGCCAGCTCACCTGGGGGCGGAGTCGAAGCTTTCTTT.

This rearrangement joins TRBV30 to TRBJ1-1; no clear D gene. Germline assignment: CDR1 GTSNPN and CDR2 SVGIG (reference sequence). The germline V and J ends were trimmed by 2 bases and 0 bases, with 7 bases remaining between them. The CDR3 totals 13 residues. The chain's CDR3 is CAWSTQMNTEAFF. The CDR3 nucleotides read TGTGCCTGGAGTACCCAGATGAACACTGAAGCTTTCTTT.